One and the same sample provided the 16 T cell receptor beta chains below, sequenced in a study of blood T cell repertoires in COVID-19 (dated by TCRdb to about 2020). To prepare the library, the immunoSEQ multiplex PCR assay was applied. TCRdb obtained this table from immuneACCESS and retained in-frame rearrangements with V and J assigned. These tables miss some clones; where compared with another copy, unresolved V genes account for less than half of the shortfall, and the remainder is unexplained. For this sample the table gives around 310,000 clones, of which approximately 90% were detected only once. Roughly an eighth of the sample goes to the ten largest clones. The specimen sequenced was peripheral blood. Receptor source: a woman aged 55-70 years with acute or convalescent COVID-19.

The CDR3 is CASTKTYEQYF. DNA of the CDR3: TGTGCCAGCACAAAAACCTACGAGCAGTACTTC. This sequence joins TRBV2 and TRBJ2-7; no clear D. The germline gives CDR1 SNHLY, CDR2 FYNNEI. The CDR3 sequence is 11 residues long. V lost 7 bases and J lost 2, with 6 bases in between.

The chain is built from TRBV27 and TRBJ2-7; D ambiguous. Germline V gives CDR1 MNHEY, CDR2 SMNVEV (reference sequence). With 5 bases removed from V and 0 bases from J, the gap between germline ends came to 8 bases. The CDR3 has 13 amino acids. CDR3 in DNA: TGTGCCAGCAGTCCACCGAGCTCCTACGAGCAGTACTTC. Encoded protein: CASSPPSSYEQYF.

For the CDR3, the DNA is TGTGCCAGCAGCTCGCCGGGATTAGACTCGCCAAATCAGCCCCAGCATTTT. This gives the protein CASSSPGLDSPNQPQHF. The chain couples TRBV7-9 to TRBJ1-5; the D is unclear. CDR1 is SEHNR and CDR2 is FQNEAQ in the germline V gene (reference sequence). The V and J ends lost 4 bases and 4 bases respectively, with 20 bases between them. The CDR3 totals 17 residues.

J is TRBJ1-4 and V is TRBV3-1 (or the pseudogene TRBV3-2); TRBD1 agrees at 7 bases. The CDR3 is 15 amino acids. Germline V gene data show CDR1 as LGHDT and CDR2 as YNNKEL (reference sequence). The V and J ends lost 4 bases and 8 bases, in that order; junction bases with no gene match: 10. CDR3 amino acids: CASSRQTGLGEKLFF. The DNA of the CDR3 is TGTGCCAGCAGCCGCCAGACAGGGTTGGGGGAAAAACTGTTTTTT.

This chain joins TRBV7-8 and TRBJ1-1; TRBD1 agrees at 8 bases. This CDR3 contains 17 residues. In germline, CDR1 is SGHVS, CDR2 FQNEAQ. Trimming cost V 5 bases and J 6 bases; bases outside gene matches: 17. CDR3 nucleotides: TGTGCCAGCAGCCCCAGAGGGGCAGGGGGCGCCGGCTCTGAAGCTTTCTTT. Translating gives CASSPRGAGGAGSEAFF.

The chain recombines TRBV6-5 with TRBJ1-2; possible D gene TRBD1, 6 bases. The CDR3 has 13 amino acids. The V gene lost 6 bases and the J gene lost 8 bases, with 16 bases spanning the gap. Germline V CDR1 and CDR2: MNHEY, SVGAGI. CDR3 bases: TGTGCCAGCAGAGGTTCAGGGGTAGTCGGCTACACCTTC. This encodes CASRGSGVVGYTF.

The rearrangement joins TRBV28 to TRBJ1-2; 9 nucleotides agree with TRBD1. Trimming cost V 7 bases and J 5 bases; bases outside gene matches: 11. In germline, CDR1 is MDHEN, CDR2 SYDVKM. The CDR3 consists of 15 residues. The CDR3 DNA sequence: TGTGCCAGCATCTTTATGGGACAGGGAGGTTATGGCTACACCTTC. The encoded protein is CASIFMGQGGYGYTF.

This clone was counted a single time. V is TRBV15 and J is TRBJ1-5, with 9 positions matching TRBD1. Trimming removed 0 bases from V and 0 bases from J; junction bases left unmatched: 9. Germline-derived CDR1 and CDR2 are LNHNV and YYDKDF (reference sequence). The CDR3 spans 19 residues. The CDR3 sequence: CATSRDVGTGYNSNQPQHF. In nucleotides, the CDR3 is TGTGCCACCAGCAGAGATGTTGGGACAGGGTATAATAGCAATCAGCCCCAGCATTTT.

The chain combines TRBV6-2 or TRBV6-3 with TRBJ1-5; TRBD1 aligns across 7 bases. After removal of 5 bases from V and 0 bases from J, the junction contained 7 bases not matched to a gene. In germline, CDR1 is MNHEY, CDR2 SVGEGT. This CDR3 is built from 16 residues. The CDR3, as DNA: TGTGCCAGCAGTAACGGACAGGCCTATAGCAATCAGCCCCAGCATTTT. Translation gives CASSNGQAYSNQPQHF.

This chain uses TRBV9 with TRBJ1-2, with 9 positions matching TRBD1. CDR1 and CDR2 (germline): SGDLS, YYNGEE. The CDR3 loop spans 16 amino acids. V lost 3 bases, J lost 4 bases, and 10 bases stayed unmatched. CDR3 nucleotide sequence: TGTGCCAGCAGCGCGGGACAGGGAAAGGGGGTCTATGGCTACACCTTC. Translating it yields CASSAGQGKGVYGYTF.

V gene TRBV2 combines with J gene TRBJ1-5; TRBD1 might be the D (6 bases). V shed 0 bases and J shed 6 bases, with 12 bases lying between them. The CDR3 has 15 amino acids. The germline V gene encodes CDR1 SNHLY and CDR2 FYNNEI. CDR3 residues: CASSEAEAGVQPQHF. In DNA form, the CDR3 reads TGTGCCAGCAGTGAAGCAGAGGCAGGGGTTCAGCCCCAGCATTTT.

The chain links TRBV7-9 to TRBJ2-5, with a tentative D call TRBD2 (5 bases). The CDR3 totals 14 residues. Germline lookup yields CDR1 SEHNR and CDR2 FQNEAQ (reference sequence). V was trimmed by 2 bases and J by 5 bases, leaving 12 bases between them. This CDR3 is CASSLTSGDETQYF. For the CDR3, the DNA is TGTGCCAGCAGCTTAACTTCCGGGGATGAGACCCAGTACTTC.

The chain has TRBV28 and TRBJ2-1, with 8 nucleotides matching TRBD1. Germline values: CDR1 MDHEN, CDR2 SYDVKM. The CDR3 is made up of 15 amino acids. With 3 bases clipped from V and 7 bases from J, the junction kept 8 bases outside the gene matches. The CDR3 nucleotides read TGTGCCAGCAGTTTGCCGACAGGGGAATTGAATGAGCAGTTCTTC. Translated, it gives CASSLPTGELNEQFF.

J is TRBJ2-5 and V is TRBV28; 11 nucleotides agree with TRBD2. Unmatched junction bases numbered 4, after V lost 1 base and J lost 0 bases. From germline, CDR1 is MDHEN and CDR2 SYDVKM. The CDR3 is made up of 17 amino acids. The CDR3 loop is CASSLLGTSGYQETQYF. CDR3 DNA: TGTGCCAGCAGTTTATTAGGGACTAGCGGTTACCAAGAGACCCAGTACTTC.

The rearrangement joins TRBV15 to TRBJ1-4, with D possibly matching TRBD1 (5 bases). CDR3 length: 16 amino acids. Trimming stripped 0 bases from V and 8 bases from J, with 16 bases between. Germline loops: CDR1 LNHNV, CDR2 YYDKDF (reference sequence). CDR3 sequence reads: CATSRDRSQGGEKLFF. The CDR3 DNA reads as TGTGCCACCAGCAGAGATAGGTCGCAGGGTGGCGAAAAACTGTTTTTT. Full variable domain (remainder filled in from reference TRBV15 and TRBJ1-4): DAMVIQNPRYQVTQFGKPVTLSCSQTLNHNVMYWYQQKSSQAPKLLFHYYDKDFNNEADTPDNFQSRRPNTSFCFLDIRSPGLGDTAMYLCATSRDRSQGGEKLFFGSGTQLSVL.

The rearrangement links TRBV5-4 to TRBJ2-6, with D possibly TRBD1 on 6 matching bases. V was cut by 5 bases and J by 1 base, with 10 bases left in between. This CDR3 region has 15 residues. Germline assignment: CDR1 SGHNT and CDR2 YYREEE (reference sequence). The DNA for the CDR3 is TGTGCCAGCAGATTACAGGGTTCTGGGGCCAACGTCCTGACTTTC. Its translation is CASRLQGSGANVLTF.